This T cell receptor (beta chain) was recorded in a study of T cell repertoires and HLA-DP antigens. Here immunoSEQ multiplex PCR was the method, and the copy in TCRdb shows in-frame clones only, minus some. Of 85,000 to 90,000 clones listed, approximately 89% are singletons. In the case of this clone: Its matching antigen is unknown.

The CDR3 runs 14 residues. V was clipped by 2 bases and J by 2 bases, with 9 bases between them. CDR1 and CDR2 (germline): SGHTA, FQGTGA. This chain links TRBV7-3 with TRBJ2-5; D is unresolved. The sequencing sample was made of CD4+ T cells from PBMCs. The TCR sequence derives from a man aged 45-60 years in good health and CMV-seronegative. The CDR3 loop reads CASSLAVQQETQYF. In DNA form, the CDR3 reads TGTGCCAGCAGCTTAGCTGTGCAGCAAGAGACCCAGTACTTC. The full variable domain, in which reference TRBV7-3 and TRBJ2-5 provide the parts outside the CDR3, is GAGVSQTPSNKVTEKGKYVELRCDPISGHTALYWYRQSLGQGPEFLIYFQGTGAADDSGLPNDRFFAVRPEGSVSTLKIQRTERGDSAVYLCASSLAVQQETQYFGPGTRLLVL.